The 28 T cell receptor beta chains listed next were all sequenced from one sample in a study of vaccination effects on CD4 cells after COVID-19. Their antigen targets remain unknown. The table came from immunoSEQ multiplex PCR; TCRdb's copy has only in-frame clones and leaves some out. The data show 15,000 to 20,000 clones, with roughly 80% seen just once and roughly 15% held by the top ten. Before any sequencing was done, the ViraFEST assay used viral peptide pools to expand antigen-specific CD4+ T cells. With 10 days of culture completed, CD4+ T cells were isolated. This person caught SARS-CoV-2 sometime from March to December 2020, and PCR testing confirmed the infection. The sample in question was CD4+ T cells from PBMCs cultured with SARS-CoV-2 spike peptides, obtained before COVID-19 vaccination. The source of these receptors is a human donor who had a prior SARS-CoV-2 infection.

The chain links TRBV5-4 to TRBJ2-7; D is perhaps TRBD2 (5 bases). Trimming stripped 4 bases from V and 3 bases from J, with 17 bases between. The CDR3 extends over 15 amino acids. CDR1 SGHNT and CDR2 YYREEE come from the germline V gene (reference sequence). CDR3 protein: CASSHPGQDFYEQYF. DNA for the CDR3: TGTGCCAGCAGCCACCCCGGGCAGGACTTCTACGAGCAGTACTTC.

The chain carries TRBV6-6 and TRBJ1-5, with D perhaps matching TRBD1 (5 bases). V was cut by 2 bases and J by 4 bases, with 15 bases left in between. Germline V lookup: CDR1 MNHNY, CDR2 SVGAGI (reference sequence). The CDR3 covers 16 residues. CDR3 coding DNA: TGTGCCAGCAGTTACACAGGTCTTCGATCGAATCAGCCCCAGCATTTT. Translating it yields CASSYTGLRSNQPQHF.

The chain carries TRBV7-3 and TRBJ2-2; D may be TRBD1 (5 bases). The CDR3 contains 17 residues. Per germline, CDR1 SGHTA and CDR2 FQGTGA. V was trimmed by 1 base and J by 0 bases, leaving 12 bases between them. The CDR3 coding sequence is TGTGCCAGCAGCTTAAACCCGAGACAGACGAACACCGGGGAGCTGTTTTTT. Protein product: CASSLNPRQTNTGELFF.

This chain uses TRBV30 with TRBJ2-1; perhaps TRBD1 as D (5 bases). The germline V and J ends were trimmed by 5 bases and 15 bases, with 20 bases remaining between them. This CDR3 has 12 residues. Germline assignment: CDR1 GTSNPN and CDR2 SVGIG (reference sequence). The chain's CDR3 is CAWGPPQGTPFF. Written as DNA, the CDR3 is TGTGCCTGGGGCCCCCCCCAGGGTACGCCGTTCTTC.

The chain is built from TRBV27 and TRBJ1-1; D is undetermined. V dropped 6 bases and J dropped 5 bases, with 16 bases sitting between them. Per the germline V gene, CDR1 is MNHEY and CDR2 is SMNVEV (reference sequence). This CDR3 comprises 14 residues. CDR3 bases: TGTGCCAGCAGCCTTTACGGGGAGGGTACTGAAGCTTTCTTT. Translation: CASSLYGEGTEAFF.

Note on this clone: Germline and junction disagree at one end, which may indicate a read error. CDR3 in amino acids: CAWSEGPSRRF. The CDR3 DNA is TGTGCCTGGAGTGAAGGGCCCAGTCGGAGATTC. The chain recombines TRBV30 with TRBJ1-2; the D is unclear. This CDR3 has 11 amino acids. CDR1 and CDR2 (germline): GTSNPN, SVGIG (reference sequence).

The rearrangement joins TRBV24-1 to TRBJ2-2, with 9 nucleotides matching TRBD1. The CDR3 is 16 amino acids. V lost 3 bases and J lost 4; bases outside the gene matches: 5. Germline CDR1 is KGHDR and CDR2 is SFDVKD. CDR3 sequence reads: CATSDGDRVGTGELFF. The DNA of the CDR3 is TGTGCCACCAGTGATGGGGACAGGGTGGGCACCGGGGAGCTGTTTTTT.

The gene calls are TRBV7-6 and TRBJ1-3; D remains unclear. The CDR3 runs 14 residues. V lost 5 bases and J 4 bases, leaving 12 bases between the germline ends. Germline V gene lookup returns CDR1 SGHVS and CDR2 FNYEAQ. CDR3: CASSNVDRGNTIYF. In DNA, the CDR3 is TGTGCCAGCAGCAATGTTGATAGGGGAAACACCATATATTTT.

Comment on this clone: Germline and junction disagree at one end, which may indicate a read error. The chain recombines TRBV7-7 with TRBJ2-5; D might be TRBD1 (5 bases). Germline loops: CDR1 SSHAT, CDR2 FNYEAQ (reference sequence). The CDR3 has 13 amino acids. CDR3 DNA: TGTGCTAGCAGCTTAGACAGCCAAGAGACCCAGTACTTC. Translating it yields CASSLDSQETQYF. The full variable domain, in which reference TRBV7-7 and TRBJ2-5 provide the parts outside the CDR3, is GAGVSQSPRYKVTKRGQDVTLRCDPISSHATLYWYQQALGQGPEFLTYFNYEAQPDKSGLPSDRFSAERPEGSISTLTIQRTEQRDSAMYRCASSLDSQETQYFGPGTRLLVL.

The J gene is TRBJ2-1, the V gene TRBV3-1 (or the pseudogene TRBV3-2); no definite D call. Trimming left V 1 base short and J 3 bases short, with 13 bases between. The CDR3 sequence is 16 residues long. CDR1 LGHDT and CDR2 YNNKEL come from the germline V gene (reference sequence). Here the CDR3 DNA reads TGTGCCAGCAGCCAAGGGCCAGATGACTTCTACAATGAGCAGTTCTTC. This sequence encodes CASSQGPDDFYNEQFF.

CDR3 loop: CASSHDTYEQYF. CDR3 nucleotides: TGTGCCAGCAGCCACGACACTTACGAGCAGTACTTC. V gene TRBV3-1 (or the pseudogene TRBV3-2) combines with J gene TRBJ2-7, with D unresolved. CDR3 length: 12 amino acids. Trimming cost V 3 bases and J 4 bases, with 7 bases left between them. Looked up from germline, CDR1 is LGHDT and CDR2 is YNNKEL (reference sequence).

The rearrangement links TRBV6-6 to TRBJ2-7; D ambiguous. Germline CDR1 MNHNY, CDR2 SVGAGI (reference sequence). The V and J ends lost 0 bases and 0 bases respectively, with 9 bases between them. The CDR3 extends over 15 amino acids. The CDR3 DNA sequence: TGTGCCAGCAGTTACTCGCCCAGCAACTCCTACGAGCAGTACTTC. Protein: CASSYSPSNSYEQYF.

The chain links TRBV6-2 or TRBV6-3 to TRBJ2-5; D not resolved. This CDR3 is 14 amino acids long. The ends were cut back, 5 bases at V and 2 bases at J, with 12 bases in the middle. Looked up from germline, CDR1 is MNHEY and CDR2 is SVGEGT. DNA for the CDR3: TGTGCCAGCAGTCTGGAATTACCTCAAGAGACCCAGTACTTC. Its translation: CASSLELPQETQYF.

V usage is TRBV5-8 and J usage is TRBJ2-3, with 9 bases fitting TRBD2. V trimming: 3 bases; J trimming: 0 bases; junction bases outside the gene matches: 8. Germline loops: CDR1 SGHTS, CDR2 YDEGEE. There are 17 residues in the CDR3. CDR3 sequence reads: CASSSRTSAFSTDTQYF. DNA for the CDR3: TGTGCCAGCAGCTCTCGGACTAGCGCCTTCAGCACAGATACGCAGTATTTT.

The rearrangement joins TRBV7-8 to TRBJ1-5; D is unclear. Germline V lookup: CDR1 SGHVS, CDR2 FQNEAQ. The CDR3 consists of 15 residues. Trimming took off 3 bases at V and 4 bases at J, with 13 bases between the two ends. CDR3 residues: CASSFGTRENQPQHF. The CDR3 nucleotides are TGTGCCAGCAGCTTCGGTACGAGGGAAAATCAGCCCCAGCATTTT.

This clone was seen a handful of times. DNA of the CDR3: TGTGCCAGCTCACCACCGAGTTTGTCTAGCACAGATACGCAGTATTTT. It translates to CASSPPSLSSTDTQYF. The chain employs TRBV18 and TRBJ2-3, with no clear D. V shed 0 bases and J shed 0 bases, with 10 bases lying between them. Looked up from germline, CDR1 is KGHSH and CDR2 is LQKENI. The CDR3 covers 16 residues.

This clone was seen a few times. The V gene is TRBV11-2, the J gene TRBJ1-1; D is possibly TRBD1 (5 bases). This CDR3 has 13 residues. V shed 5 bases and J shed 5 bases, with 12 bases lying between them. Germline V gene data show CDR1 as SGHAT and CDR2 as FQNNGV. As DNA, the CDR3 is TGTGCCAGCAGCGCTTTGGGGGATACTGAAGCTTTCTTT. Translated: CASSALGDTEAFF.

J is TRBJ2-7 and V is TRBV9; 9 positions agree with TRBD1. The CDR3 covers 14 residues. The V gene end was trimmed by 0 bases and the J gene end by 4 bases; junction bases not matched to a gene: 2. Germline V gene lookup returns CDR1 SGDLS and CDR2 YYNGEE. The CDR3 DNA sequence: TGTGCCAGCAGCGTAGGACAGGGGGTTTACGAGCAGTACTTC. The encoded protein is CASSVGQGVYEQYF.

The chain recombines TRBV19 with TRBJ1-6; no clear D gene. The V and J ends lost 5 bases and 3 bases respectively, with 17 bases between them. The germline CDR1 and CDR2 sequences are LNHDA and SQIVND (reference sequence). The CDR3 extends over 17 amino acids. The CDR3 here is CASSPRTGIGYNSPLHF. The CDR3 region has the DNA TGTGCCAGTAGTCCCCGGACCGGTATCGGCTATAATTCACCCCTCCACTTT.

The genes are TRBV4-2 and TRBJ1-4, with 7 bases aligning to TRBD1. V trimming: 5 bases; J trimming: 3 bases; junction bases outside the gene matches: 6. Germline-derived CDR1 and CDR2 are LGHNA and YNFKEQ. This CDR3 comprises 15 residues. As DNA, the CDR3 is TGTGCCAGCAGCGTCCGGGACAGCTCTAATGAAAAACTGTTTTTT. It yields the protein CASSVRDSSNEKLFF.

The sample holds a few counts of this clone. This chain's CDR3 is CASSRNTGELFF. The CDR3 region has the DNA TGTGCCAGCAGCCGGAACACCGGGGAGCTGTTTTTT. The chain has TRBV28 and TRBJ2-2; no reliable D call. CDR1 MDHEN and CDR2 SYDVKM come from the germline V gene. With 6 bases removed from V and 1 base from J, the gap between germline ends came to 3 bases. The CDR3 is 12 amino acids.

The rearrangement links TRBV6-5 to TRBJ2-5; the D gene could be TRBD1 or TRBD2 (7 bases each). Trimming shortened V by 2 bases and J by 3 bases, and 13 bases separated the two germline ends. The length of the CDR3 is 15 residues. Looked up from germline, CDR1 is MNHEY and CDR2 is SVGAGI. The CDR3, as DNA: TGTGCCAGCAGTTACCCCAGGGGGGGAGAAGAGACCCAGTACTTC. Its translation is CASSYPRGGEETQYF.

This rearrangement joins TRBV5-1 to TRBJ2-5, with a tentative D call TRBD2 (5 bases). V was cut by 4 bases and J by 3 bases, with 16 bases left in between. Looked up from germline, CDR1 is SGHRS and CDR2 is YFSETQ. CDR3 length equals 15 residues. The CDR3: CASSRGDSKEETQYF. CDR3 bases: TGCGCCAGCAGCCGGGGTGATAGTAAGGAAGAGACCCAGTACTTC.

This clone has only one observation. The gene calls are TRBV5-4 and TRBJ2-5; D is undetermined. Trimming removed 4 bases from V and 5 bases from J, with 15 bases in between. The CDR3 is 14 residues long. Germline CDR1 reads SGHNT; CDR2 reads YYREEE (reference sequence). DNA for the CDR3: TGTGCCAGCAGCCGACAAGTAGGGCCCGAGACCCAGTACTTC. It specifies CASSRQVGPETQYF. The full variable domain, in which reference TRBV5-4 and TRBJ2-5 provide the parts outside the CDR3, is ETGVTQSPTHLIKTRGQQVTLRCSSQSGHNTVSWYQQALGQGPQFIFQYYREEENGRGNFPPRFSGLQFPNYSSELNVNALELDDSALYLCASSRQVGPETQYFGPGTRLLVL.

This clone was seen a few times. This chain links TRBV5-8 with TRBJ1-3; weak D call: TRBD1 (5 bases). Looked up from germline, CDR1 is SGHTS and CDR2 is YDEGEE. Trimming removed 1 base from V and 0 bases from J, with 8 bases in between. The CDR3 loop spans 15 amino acids. CDR3 sequence: CASSLNGASGNTIYF. CDR3 coding DNA: TGTGCCAGCAGCTTGAACGGGGCCTCTGGAAACACCATATATTTT.

J is TRBJ2-1 and V is TRBV19, with D possibly being TRBD1 (6 bases). Germline CDR1 LNHDA, CDR2 SQIVND (reference sequence). V gave up 5 bases and J gave up 3 bases, with 23 bases separating them. This CDR3 contains 18 residues. CDR3 nucleotides: TGTGCCAGTAGTTTCGGGTTCAGGGGCATAACCAACTACAATGAGCAGTTCTTC. It is translated as CASSFGFRGITNYNEQFF.

The count of this clone is one. This rearrangement joins TRBV4-2 to TRBJ1-2; 8 bases match TRBD1. The CDR3 is 18 amino acids. With V trimmed by 0 bases and J by 4 bases, 13 bases remained unmatched. CDR1 LGHNA and CDR2 YNFKEQ come from the germline V gene. CDR3 nucleotide sequence: TGTGCCAGCAGCCAAGATCGGAAAGGGACAGGAAAACTCTATGGCTACACCTTC. It yields the protein CASSQDRKGTGKLYGYTF.

The V and J genes are TRBV6-2 or TRBV6-3 and TRBJ1-1; D is undetermined. This CDR3 spans 14 amino acids. The ends were cut back, 5 bases at V and 10 bases at J, with 20 bases in the middle. The V gene's germline CDR1 is MNHEY and CDR2 SVGEGT. The chain's CDR3 is CASSHFSSGSGAFF. For the CDR3, the DNA is TGTGCCAGCAGTCACTTTTCATCCGGGAGCGGAGCTTTCTTT.